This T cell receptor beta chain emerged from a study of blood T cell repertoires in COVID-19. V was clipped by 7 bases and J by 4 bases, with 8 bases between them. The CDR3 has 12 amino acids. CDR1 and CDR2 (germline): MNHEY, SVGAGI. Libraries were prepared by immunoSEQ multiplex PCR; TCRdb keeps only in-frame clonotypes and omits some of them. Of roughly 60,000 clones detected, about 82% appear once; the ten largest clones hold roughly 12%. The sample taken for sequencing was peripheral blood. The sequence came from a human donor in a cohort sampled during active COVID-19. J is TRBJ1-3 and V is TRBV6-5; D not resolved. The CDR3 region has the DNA TGTGCCAGCACTCCCCGGGGAAACACCATATATTTT. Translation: CASTPRGNTIYF.